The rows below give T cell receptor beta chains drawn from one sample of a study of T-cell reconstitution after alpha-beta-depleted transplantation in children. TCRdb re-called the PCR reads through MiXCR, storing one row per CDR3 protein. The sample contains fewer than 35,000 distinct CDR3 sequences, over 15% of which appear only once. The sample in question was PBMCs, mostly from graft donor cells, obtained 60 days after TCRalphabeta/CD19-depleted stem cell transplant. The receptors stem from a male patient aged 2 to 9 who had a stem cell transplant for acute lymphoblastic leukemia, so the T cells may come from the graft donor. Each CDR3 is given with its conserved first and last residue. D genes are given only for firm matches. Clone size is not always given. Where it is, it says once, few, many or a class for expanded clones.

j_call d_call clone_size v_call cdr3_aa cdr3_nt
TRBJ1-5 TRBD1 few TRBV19 CASNPGTGASNQPQHF TGTGCCAGTAATCCCGGGACAGGGGCGAGCAATCAGCCCCAGCATTTT
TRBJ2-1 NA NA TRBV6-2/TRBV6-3 CASSYRVYNEQFF TGTGCCAGCAGTTACAGGGTTTACAATGAGCAGTTCTTC
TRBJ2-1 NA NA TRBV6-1 CASTGTLRDEQFF TGTGCCAGCACCGGGACGCTTCGGGATGAGCAGTTCTTC
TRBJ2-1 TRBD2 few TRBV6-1 CASSTRRGSGGTSYNEQFF TGTGCCAGCAGTACGCGCCGCGGTAGCGGGGGCACCTCCTACAATGAGCAGTTCTTC
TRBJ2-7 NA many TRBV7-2 CASSLLQGKYEQYF TGTGCCAGCAGCCTATTACAGGGAAAGTACGAGCAGTACTTC
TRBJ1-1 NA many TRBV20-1 CSARGDRLNTEAFF TGCAGTGCTAGGGGAGACAGGTTGAACACTGAAGCTTTCTTT
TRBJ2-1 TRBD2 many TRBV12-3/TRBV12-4 CASSLSGGDNEQFF TGTGCCAGCAGTTTGAGCGGGGGGGACAATGAGCAGTTCTTC
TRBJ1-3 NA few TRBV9 CASSVEGTGNTIYF TGTGCCAGCAGCGTAGAAGGGACTGGAAACACCATATATTTT
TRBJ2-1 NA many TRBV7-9 CASSLVGGSPHNEQFF TGTGCCAGCAGCTTAGTTGGGGGGTCTCCTCACAATGAGCAGTTCTTC
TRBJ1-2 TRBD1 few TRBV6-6 CASSQGQGYGYTF TGTGCCAGCAGTCAGGGACAGGGGTATGGCTACACCTTC
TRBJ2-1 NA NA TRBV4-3 CASSRAANEQIF TGCGCCAGCAGCCGAGCAGCCAATGAGCAGATCTTC
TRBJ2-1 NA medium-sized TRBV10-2 CASSPHWGAVEQFF TGCGCCAGCAGTCCACATTGGGGGGCGGTGGAGCAGTTCTTC
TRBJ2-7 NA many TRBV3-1 CASSHHRPYEQYF TGTGCCAGCAGCCATCACCGTCCTTACGAGCAGTACTTC
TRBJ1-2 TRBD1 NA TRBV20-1 CSARRDRGFGGYTF TGCAGTGCTAGAAGGGACAGGGGTTTCGGCGGCTACACCTTC
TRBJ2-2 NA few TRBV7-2 CASSFGRGNTGELFF TGTGCCAGCAGCTTCGGCAGGGGGAACACCGGGGAGCTGTTTTTT
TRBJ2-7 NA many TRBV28 CASSLDGPDEQYF TGTGCCAGCAGCCTGGACGGCCCCGACGAGCAGTACTTC
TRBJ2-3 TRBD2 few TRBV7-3 CASSLRLAGGPTDTQYF TGTGCCAGCAGCCTGCGACTAGCGGGGGGTCCGACAGATACGCAGTATTTT
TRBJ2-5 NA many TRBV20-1 CSAQTEGKETQYF TGCAGTGCGCAGACTGAGGGGAAAGAGACCCAGTACTTC
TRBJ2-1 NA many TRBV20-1 CSASLAEGSYNEQFF TGCAGTGCTAGCTTAGCCGAAGGCTCCTACAATGAGCAGTTCTTC
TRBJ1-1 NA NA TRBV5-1 CASSRSGMNTEAFF TGCGCCAGCAGCCGTTCGGGGATGAACACTGAAGCTTTCTTT
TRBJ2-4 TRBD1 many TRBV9 CASSVSFTKTGDQNIQYF TGTGCCAGCAGCGTCTCATTTACTAAGACAGGGGACCAAAACATTCAGTACTTC
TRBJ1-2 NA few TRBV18 CASSPKDYGYTF TGTGCCAGCTCACCGAAGGACTATGGCTACACCTTC
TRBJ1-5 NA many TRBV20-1 CSGGQNNQPQHF TGCAGTGGGGGGCAGAACAATCAGCCCCAGCATTTT